This is a list of T cell receptor beta chains from one sample in a study of CD8 T cells in Susac syndrome. TCRdb itself ran the immunoSEQ multiplex PCR reads through MiXCR, one entry per CDR3 protein. The table lists about 240,000 distinct CDR3 sequences, less than 96% of them singletons, with about 0.094% in the top ten. The sequenced material came from CD4+ T cells from PBMCs. These receptors all stem from a human donor with Susac syndrome. Each CDR3 is given with its conserved first and last residue. A D gene is named only where the DNA matches it firmly. The listing skips clone size in some rows; elsewhere it reads once, few, many or a size class.

v_gene	j_gene	d_gene	abundance	CDR3aa	CDR3nt
TRBV20-1	TRBJ2-2	NA	NA	CSAREWGLHTGELFF	TGCAGTGCTAGAGAGTGGGGGCTACACACCGGGGAGCTGTTTTTT
TRBV7-2	TRBJ1-5	TRBD1	NA	CASSPREGQGFQPQHF	TGTGCCAGCAGCCCAAGGGAGGGACAGGGGTTTCAGCCCCAGCATTTT
TRBV14	TRBJ2-5	NA	NA	CASSQERRGYGETQYF	TGTGCCAGCAGCCAAGAGAGGAGAGGGTACGGAGAGACCCAGTACTTC
TRBV14	TRBJ1-2	NA	NA	CASSQDLTHYGYTF	TGTGCCAGCAGCCAAGATTTGACCCACTATGGCTACACCTTC
TRBV20-1	TRBJ2-5	NA	NA	CSATKTAETQYF	TGCAGTGCGACTAAGACGGCAGAGACCCAGTACTTC
TRBV30	TRBJ2-6	NA	NA	CAWSGRLSGANVLTF	TGTGCCTGGAGTGGGCGGCTTTCTGGGGCCAACGTCCTGACTTTC
TRBV28	TRBJ2-2	NA	NA	CASTRLPGELFF	TGTGCCAGCACCAGACTACCGGGGGAGCTGTTTTTT
TRBV19	TRBJ1-1	NA	NA	CATAAGTEAFF	TGTGCCACCGCAGCCGGAACTGAAGCCTTCTTT
TRBV15	TRBJ2-7	NA	NA	CATSRGGIGFPYEQYF	TGTGCCACCAGCAGAGGGGGCATAGGGTTCCCCTACGAGCAGTACTTC
TRBV7-3	TRBJ1-2	TRBD1	NA	CASSTGGSLHGYTF	TGTGCCAGCAGCACAGGGGGATCGCTACATGGCTACACCTTC
TRBV30	TRBJ2-3	TRBD2	NA	CAWSPGGGIGDTQYF	TGTGCCTGGAGTCCCGGCGGGGGGATAGGAGATACGCAGTATTTT
TRBV4-1	TRBJ2-5	NA	NA	CASSQDLGARQETQYF	TGCGCCAGCAGCCAAGATCTCGGCGCCCGCCAAGAGACCCAGTACTTC
TRBV27	TRBJ1-5	NA	NA	CASSLSSGGDGQPQHF	TGTGCCAGCAGTTTGTCGTCCGGAGGGGATGGTCAGCCCCAGCATTTT
TRBV20-1	TRBJ2-6	TRBD2	NA	CSATRLAGAYVLTF	TGCAGTGCTACCCGCCTGGCGGGAGCGTACGTCCTGACTTTC
TRBV30	TRBJ2-5	NA	once	CAWRGRLAQETQYF	TGTGCCTGGAGAGGTCGTCTCGCGCAAGAGACCCAGTACTTC
TRBV15	TRBJ1-1	NA	NA	CATSRPRTEAFF	TGTGCCACCAGCAGACCTCGTACTGAAGCTTTCTTT
TRBV30	TRBJ1-1	NA	NA	CASLGPEAFF	TGTGCCTCCCTCGGACCTGAAGCTTTCTTT
TRBV20-1	TRBJ2-5	TRBD1	NA	CSAKDREETQYF	TGCAGTGCTAAGGACAGGGAAGAGACCCAGTACTTC
TRBV29-1	TRBJ2-2	TRBD2	NA	CSVGSGGGELFF	TGCAGCGTTGGTTCGGGAGGCGGGGAGCTGTTTTTT
TRBV28	TRBJ2-4	TRBD2	NA	CASREPGLAGGIQYF	TGTGCCAGCAGAGAACCGGGACTAGCGGGGGGCATTCAGTACTTC
TRBV27	TRBJ1-1	TRBD1	NA	CASSFRGLGTEAFF	TGTGCCAGCAGTTTCAGGGGGCTGGGCACTGAAGCTTTCTTT
TRBV4-1	TRBJ2-1	NA	once	CASSSKSRDSPRFF	TGCGCCAGCAGCTCGAAGAGCCGGGACTCCCCGAGGTTCTTC
TRBV12-3/TRBV12-4	TRBJ1-2	NA	NA	CASSPVQTLFNYGYTF	TGTGCCAGCAGCCCCGTTCAGACTTTATTTAACTATGGCTACACCTTC
TRBV9	TRBJ1-4	TRBD1	NA	CASSVDTGGEKLFF	TGTGCCAGCAGCGTAGATACAGGGGGTGAAAAACTGTTTTTT
TRBV5-1	TRBJ2-7	NA	NA	CASSLAQDIDEQYF	TGCGCCAGCAGCCTCGCCCAGGACATCGACGAGCAGTACTTC
TRBV20-1	TRBJ2-1	TRBD1	NA	CSAPGQGRPNEQFF	TGCAGTGCCCCGGGACAGGGAAGACCCAATGAGCAGTTCTTC
TRBV3-1	TRBJ2-7	NA	NA	CASSQRTYEQYF	TGTGCCAGCAGCCAACGAACTTACGAGCAGTACTTC
TRBV7-8	TRBJ2-5	TRBD2	NA	CASSLVRLAGETQYF	TGTGCCAGCAGCTTAGTGAGACTAGCGGGAGAGACCCAGTACTTC
TRBV28	TRBJ2-7	TRBD1	NA	CASRRQGSSYEQYF	TGTGCCAGCAGAAGACAGGGGAGTTCCTACGAGCAGTACTTC
TRBV20-1	TRBJ2-3	TRBD2	NA	CSARVAGGRHTDTQYF	TGCAGTGCTAGAGTGGCTGGCGGGAGGCACACAGATACGCAGTATTTT
TRBV30	TRBJ1-5	NA	NA	CAWARVLGQPQHF	TGTGCCTGGGCCCGAGTGTTAGGTCAGCCCCAGCATTTT
TRBV9	TRBJ2-3	NA	NA	CASSQTTFAGRPPGTDTQYF	TGTGCCAGCAGCCAAACTACCTTCGCGGGACGCCCCCCGGGCACAGATACGCAGTATTTT
TRBV29-1	TRBJ2-1	NA	NA	CSVSPLDLYNEQFF	TGCAGCGTTTCCCCCCTTGACCTCTACAATGAGCAGTTCTTC
TRBV2	TRBJ1-2	TRBD1	NA	CASRRTGSNYGYTF	TGTGCCAGCAGGCGGACAGGGTCTAACTATGGCTACACCTTC
TRBV4-1	TRBJ2-7	NA	NA	CASSQGQTVLYEQYF	TGCGCCAGCAGCCAAGGGCAGACAGTTCTCTACGAGCAGTACTTC
TRBV19	TRBJ1-1	NA	once	CASSTRPNTEAFF	TGTGCCAGTAGTACCAGGCCGAACACTGAAGCTTTCTTT
TRBV19	TRBJ2-2	TRBD2	NA	CASSIQLAGESGELFF	TGTGCCAGTAGTATCCAACTAGCGGGAGAATCCGGGGAGCTGTTTTTT
TRBV29-1	TRBJ2-1	NA	NA	CSVDGGSGQFF	TGCAGCGTTGATGGCGGTAGCGGGCAGTTCTTC